Listed below are T cell receptor beta chains from one sample, sequenced in a study of T cells expressing NK-cell markers. Each CDR3 protein gets one entry in TCRdb, which reprocessed the 5' RACE reads and gives no DNA. The sample's table shows 550,000 to 600,000 distinct CDR3 sequences. The sample consisted of blood T cells: a sorted CD56 or NKG2C T cell subset, CD4+ or CD8+ T cells, or bulk PBMC T cells (not recorded which). These receptors were obtained from a man aged 18 to 30 in good health. Each CDR3 is given with its conserved first and last residue. The order of the fields is CDR3 protein, J gene, V gene.

CDR3: CASSQAGTGSKSPLHF
J: TRBJ1-6
V: TRBV4-2

CDR3: CASSPTSGRGYDTQYF
J: TRBJ2-3
V: TRBV11-2

CDR3: CASTGDTFYGYTF
J: TRBJ1-2
V: TRBV9

CDR3: CASSPDSGILGNEQFF
J: TRBJ2-1
V: TRBV12-3/TRBV12-4

CDR3: CASSGEFGLAEADTQYF
J: TRBJ2-3
V: TRBV9

CDR3: CASSSGWDRGSGSSYNEQFF
J: TRBJ2-1
V: TRBV5-1

CDR3: CASRSTRGTTEQFF
J: TRBJ2-1
V: TRBV7-8

CDR3: CASSHWMRETGELFF
J: TRBJ2-2
V: TRBV3-1

CDR3: CASVRDSTQETQYF
J: TRBJ2-5
V: TRBV5-1

CDR3: CSARDRGWNTEAFF
J: TRBJ1-1
V: TRBV20-1

CDR3: CASKEAVDSGANVLTF
J: TRBJ2-6
V: TRBV9

CDR3: CSARGRQNQPQHF
J: TRBJ1-5
V: TRBV20-1

CDR3: CAISESNAGAVGQETQYF
J: TRBJ2-5
V: TRBV10-3

CDR3: CASSIPGQGSDTQYF
J: TRBJ2-3
V: TRBV9

CDR3: CASSGLGQPKETQYF
J: TRBJ2-5
V: TRBV5-1

CDR3: CASSPGTSGSLGEQFF
J: TRBJ2-1
V: TRBV7-8

CDR3: CASRETGWGQPQHF
J: TRBJ1-5
V: TRBV25-1

CDR3: CASSQDAPSGSSYEQYF
J: TRBJ2-7
V: TRBV4-3

CDR3: CASSLSPGTDEQFF
J: TRBJ2-1
V: TRBV5-1

CDR3: CASRSEDTQYF
J: TRBJ2-3
V: TRBV6-5

CDR3: CASSPRDLIYNEQFF
J: TRBJ2-1
V: TRBV12-3/TRBV12-4

CDR3: CASSREGVQETQYF
J: TRBJ2-5
V: TRBV6-5

CDR3: CASKASGTGETQYF
J: TRBJ2-5
V: TRBV6-5

CDR3: CAWSVLADRVLYGYTF
J: TRBJ1-2
V: TRBV30

CDR3: CSAPPPGDWSTGELFF
J: TRBJ2-2
V: TRBV20-1

CDR3: CASSLTGGQGDYEQYF
J: TRBJ2-7
V: TRBV7-3

CDR3: CASSSPPLREADTGELFF
J: TRBJ2-2
V: TRBV12-3/TRBV12-4

CDR3: CASSRTEDSNEKLFF
J: TRBJ1-4
V: TRBV5-1

CDR3: CASSARQGNIEQFF
J: TRBJ2-1
V: TRBV12-3/TRBV12-4

CDR3: CSVDVNLSGSSYNEQFF
J: TRBJ2-1
V: TRBV29-1

CDR3: CASIGTTGPNNEQFF
J: TRBJ2-1
V: TRBV12-3/TRBV12-4

CDR3: CASSFLRTIEAFF
J: TRBJ1-1
V: TRBV28

CDR3: CSVEPRISYGYTF
J: TRBJ1-2
V: TRBV29-1

CDR3: CASSYKGEGETQYF
J: TRBJ2-5
V: TRBV6-5

CDR3: CATRTHGRGLSSGANVLTF
J: TRBJ2-6
V: TRBV10-3

CDR3: CASSPRGGAKTQYF
J: TRBJ2-5
V: TRBV12-3/TRBV12-4

CDR3: CASSWVYSEQYF
J: TRBJ2-7
V: TRBV28

CDR3: CASNLGAGGSTDTQYF
J: TRBJ2-3
V: TRBV7-9

CDR3: CASSLGGRVPFF
J: TRBJ2-1
V: TRBV27

CDR3: CSVEGHGTAEAFF
J: TRBJ1-1
V: TRBV29-1

CDR3: CASSLALGTEAFF
J: TRBJ1-1
V: TRBV12-3/TRBV12-4

CDR3: CSVFGQGADTQYF
J: TRBJ2-3
V: TRBV29-1

CDR3: CASSQDGSRFINTIYF
J: TRBJ1-3
V: TRBV4-1

CDR3: CASSGSLNEQFF
J: TRBJ2-1
V: TRBV6-5